This TCR beta chain was identified during a study of cytomegalovirus exposure and HLA in healthy donors. The V and J ends lost 4 bases and 4 bases, in that order; junction bases with no gene match: 22. The CDR3 length is 20 residues. Germline assignment: CDR1 SGHTA and CDR2 FQGTGA. Primers for the PCR totalled 60 Vbeta and 13 Jbeta. This table comes from immunoSEQ multiplex PCR, and its TCRdb copy is limited to in-frame clones, with some not included. The sample carries 200,000 to 300,000 clones, about 83% recorded once. This TCR came from a middle-aged woman in good health and CMV-seropositive. Specimen: PBMCs. The rearrangement uses TRBV7-3 and TRBJ1-2, with TRBD1 matching 9 bases. The CDR3 protein is CASSSHPRSGDRASGYGYTF. CDR3 nucleotides: TGTGCCAGCAGCTCCCACCCGCGCAGTGGGGACAGGGCTTCGGGCTATGGCTACACCTTC.